This TCR beta chain was sequenced during a study of control samples from healthy donors and cancer patients (dated by TCRdb to the early 2020s). The CDR1 and CDR2 encoded by the germline V gene are MGHRA and YSYEKL. V and J are trimmed by 4 bases and 1 base, and the gene matches miss 3 bases of the junction. Including cysteine and phenylalanine, the CDR3 has 17 amino acids. Only the CDR3 DNA is retained, 51 bases long and in frame from the first base. The library was produced with the immunoSEQ multiplex PCR assay. TCRdb took this table from immuneACCESS and kept in-frame rearrangements with V and J called. Such tables lack part of the clones; where checked against another copy, unresolved V genes explain under half of the gap, and the rest is unexplained. For this sample there are about 150,000 clones; 91% appear just once. Roughly 2% of the sample lies in the top ten. A remark on this clone: Its antigen is unknown. No quality values exist for individual bases; no much larger clone is one base distant.

Here the chain combines TRBV4-1 and TRBJ2-2; TRBD2 matches 13 bases in the middle. The sequence came from a woman in her thirties or forties in good health. The sequencing sample was made of blood. The CDR3 corresponds to CASSRLAGGMNTGELFF. The DNA sequence reads TGCGCCAGCAGCCGACTAGCGGGGGGCATGAACACCGGGGAGCTGTTTTTT.